This TCR beta chain was recorded in a study of T cells in Graves' hyperthyroidism and ophthalmopathy. Amplified regions were TCR beta CDR3 sequences from RNA transcripts. The HTBI primer set drove a first-round RT-PCR of the TCR CDR3. TCRdb processed the multiplex PCR reads anew with MiXCR; each CDR3 protein has one entry. The sample holds fewer than 650,000 distinct CDR3 sequences, roughly 14% seen once. The CDR3 totals 15 residues. Germline-derived CDR1 and CDR2 are MNHEY and SMNVEV (reference sequence). V was pared by 5 bases and J by 7 bases, with 9 bases of the junction left unmatched. Remarks on this clonotype: What it recognizes is unknown.

Each diagnosis drew on symptoms, thyroxine, TRAb, thyroid ultrasound and orbital computed tomography findings. Study-wide findings and caveats: A model using 13 V-J features told ophthalmopathy apart from stable hyperthyroidism.

The sequence was collected from a woman between 35 and 50 years old with Graves' ophthalmopathy. The specimen was blood. V usage is TRBV27 and J usage is TRBJ2-1; the match to TRBD1 covers 9 bases. The CDR3 sequence is CASSPPGTGRNEQFF. CDR3 DNA: TGTGCCAGCAGTCCTCCCGGGACAGGGAGAAATGAGCAGTTCTTC.